This TCR beta chain came from a study of tumor-infiltrating lymphocytes in primary liver carcinoma. Study-wide background: Every sample contained roughly 3.5 to 8 million productive TCRbeta reads, and these numbers were similar from one tissue type to another. Overall study findings and caveats: Paired tumor-adjacent and tumor-blood samples overlapped less than tumor region pairs did.

Synthesis of TCR beta cDNA was carried out from 500 ng total RNA with a constant-region primer. Researchers made the TCR beta libraries by running three nested multiplex PCR rounds with slightly modified ARM-PCR. Running around 9 cycles apiece, the first two PCR rounds relied on TRBV1-TRBV30 forward primers together with a C-beta reverse primer. MiXCR, applied by TCRdb to the multiplex PCR reads, yields one record per CDR3 protein. The sample yields approximately 88,000 distinct CDR3 sequences, less than 70% seen once. This clonotype has more than one count but fewer than ten. Its specificity is unknown. One base away lies a much larger clone, so this may be a sequencing read error. CDR1 and CDR2 from the germline V gene are MNHNY and SVGAGI (reference sequence). CDR3 length: 12 amino acids. The tissue used was unsorted bulk material of 20-30 mg. RNA and DNA were co-extracted from it with the AllPrep DNA/RNA mini kit.

Sequenced sample: tumor-adjacent normal liver tissue. V is TRBV6-6 and J is TRBJ2-3; D may be TRBD2 (5 bases). This sequence originates from a middle-aged man with primary liver carcinoma and hepatitis B virus infection. CDR3 sequence: CVSRPSGDTQYF. The CDR3 region has the DNA TGTGTCAGCAGGCCCTCGGGGGATACGCAGTATTTT.